These T cell receptor beta chains were read from a single sample in a study of Ad26.COV2.S vaccination and SARS-CoV-2 variants. Sequencing was performed with immunoSEQ multiplex PCR; in TCRdb, only in-frame clones are kept and a portion is missing. The sample lists 200,000 to 300,000 clones, 88% occurring once. The material was peripheral blood, obtained in a trial of Ad26.COV2.S vaccine versus placebo. The source is a person aged 18-65 years who received the Ad26.COV2.S COVID-19 vaccine or a placebo. The conserved cysteine and the conserved F or W are not part of the CDR3 here. Fields, in order: V gene, J gene, D gene, clone size, CDR3 length, CDR3 protein. D genes are given only for firm matches. Expanded clones get a size class; other rows say once, few or many, or leave the size out.

>TRBV25-1|TRBJ1-1|.|.|13
ASSEYTQSNTEAF
>TRBV28|TRBJ2-5|.|.|14
ASSSYSRGTQETQY
>TRBV5-1|TRBJ1-1|.|.|12
ASSFGGISVEAF
>TRBV7-2|TRBJ2-3|.|.|13
ASRSFMSNTDTQY
>TRBV10-2|TRBJ2-2|TRBD2|.|14
ASRKGLATNTGELF
>TRBV28|TRBJ2-3|.|.|12
ASSPVGVRDTQY
>TRBV18|TRBJ2-5|TRBD2|.|14
ASSRRTSGSGETQY
>TRBV5-4|TRBJ1-1|TRBD1|.|14
ASSPGGGLQDTEAF
>TRBV11-2|TRBJ2-7|.|.|13
ASSLEQRRSYEQY
>TRBV27|TRBJ2-1|TRBD2|.|12
ASSSTSGRGEQF
>TRBV18|TRBJ2-7|.|.|11
ASSPQGNYEQY
>TRBV10-3|TRBJ2-2|.|.|11
AITRGRSGELF
>TRBV30|TRBJ1-4|.|.|11
ASSTLGDEKLF
>TRBV5-1|TRBJ2-2|.|.|10
ASSGATGELF
>TRBV6-5|TRBJ2-7|TRBD2|few|11
ANPGLAGGEQY
>TRBV2|TRBJ2-6|TRBD1|once|14
ASRDRDRAGANVLT
>TRBV3-1/TRBV3-2|TRBJ2-1|.|.|10
ASSQDPHEQF
>TRBV6-6|TRBJ2-2|TRBD2|few|14
ASSYSGGGAPGELF